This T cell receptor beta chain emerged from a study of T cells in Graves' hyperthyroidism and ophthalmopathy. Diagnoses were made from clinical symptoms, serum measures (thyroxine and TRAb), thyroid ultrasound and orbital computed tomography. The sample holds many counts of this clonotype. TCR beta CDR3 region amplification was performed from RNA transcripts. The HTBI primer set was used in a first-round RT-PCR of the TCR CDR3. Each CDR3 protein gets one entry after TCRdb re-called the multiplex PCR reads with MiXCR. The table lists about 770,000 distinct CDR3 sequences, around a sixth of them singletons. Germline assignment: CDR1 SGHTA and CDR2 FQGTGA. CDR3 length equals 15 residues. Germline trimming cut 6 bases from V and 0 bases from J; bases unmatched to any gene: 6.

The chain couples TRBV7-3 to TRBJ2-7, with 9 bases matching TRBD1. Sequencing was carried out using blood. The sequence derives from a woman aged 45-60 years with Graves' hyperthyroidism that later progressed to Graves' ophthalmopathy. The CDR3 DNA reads TGTGCCAGCAGTACGGGACAGGGTCTCTCCTACGAGCAGTACTTC. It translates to CASSTGQGLSYEQYF.